This T cell receptor beta chain was identified during a study of blood T cell repertoires in COVID-19. Study background: T cells, B-cell-depleted T cells, or PBMCs supplied cDNA or gDNA.

This CDR3 has 18 amino acids. V shed 0 bases and J 0 bases; nucleotides not matched to a gene: 9. Germline V gene sequence: CDR1 SGHTA, CDR2 FQGNSA. Profiling relied on immunoSEQ multiplex PCR, and the TCRdb table lists in-frame clones only, not all of them. The sample shows 91,000 or so clones, around nine tenths of them seen only once. Sequences were obtained from peripheral blood. The chain uses TRBV7-2 and TRBJ2-7; 9 bases agree with TRBD2. The source of this sequence is a human donor in a cohort sampled during active COVID-19. For the CDR3, the DNA is TGTGCCAGCAGCTTAGCGTTTAGCGGGAGTGCCCACTCCTACGAGCAGTACTTC. This codes for CASSLAFSGSAHSYEQYF. The full variable domain, with the rest looked up from reference TRBV7-2 and TRBJ2-7, is GAGVSQSPSNKVTEKGKDVELRCDPISGHTALYWYRQSLGQGLEFLIYFQGNSAPDKSGLPSDRFSAERTGGSVSTLTIQRTQQEDSAVYLCASSLAFSGSAHSYEQYFGPGTRLTVT.